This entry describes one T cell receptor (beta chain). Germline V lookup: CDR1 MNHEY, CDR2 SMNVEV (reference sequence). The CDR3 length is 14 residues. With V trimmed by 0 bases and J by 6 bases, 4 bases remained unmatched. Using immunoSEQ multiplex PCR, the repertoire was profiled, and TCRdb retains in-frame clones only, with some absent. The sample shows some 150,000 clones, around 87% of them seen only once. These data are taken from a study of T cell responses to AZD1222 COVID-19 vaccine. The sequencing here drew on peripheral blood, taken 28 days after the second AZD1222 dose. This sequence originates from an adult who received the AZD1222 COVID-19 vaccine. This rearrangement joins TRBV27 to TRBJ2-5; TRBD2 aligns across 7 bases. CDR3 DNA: TGTGCCAGCAGTTTATCCCCCGGGAGGCAGACCCAGTACTTC. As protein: CASSLSPGRQTQYF.